This TCR beta chain was found in a study of blood T cell repertoires in COVID-19. Study overall: There were acute and convalescent COVID-19 samples, and they came from the United States, Italy and Spain. Sources were T cells, B-cell-depleted T cells, or PBMCs; the material itself was cDNA or gDNA.

Germline V CDR1 and CDR2: SGHNT, YYREEE (reference sequence). With 1 base clipped from V and 4 bases from J, the junction kept 1 base outside the gene matches. The CDR3 length is 15 residues. Participants' own reports of clinical history determined their cohort assignment. Donors in Cohort 3 who had recovered were those with two negative PCRs, healthcare professional clearance, or resolution of their symptoms. The assay was immunoSEQ multiplex PCR, and TCRdb's table has in-frame clones only and misses some. The data show about 350,000 clones, 87% seen once. As concerns this clone: Other DNA sequences from this sample encode an identical CDR3 as well.

The sequenced material came from PBMCs or T cells enriched from blood (not recorded which). The TCR sequence derives from a woman aged 25-40 years who had recovered from COVID-19. The chain is built from TRBV5-4 and TRBJ2-3; 12 bases are shared with TRBD2. CDR3 bases: TGTGCCAGCAGCTTGAGGACTAGCGGGGCAGATACGCAGTATTTT. It encodes CASSLRTSGADTQYF.